This T cell receptor beta chain was sequenced for a study of follicular helper T cells after annual influenza vaccination. Generated by immunoSEQ multiplex PCR, the TCRdb table keeps only in-frame clones and is missing some. This table holds 27,000 or so clones, roughly 80% found once. The sample holds a few counts of this clone. Time point indicated: 2014-2015 season, pre-vaccination. CDR1 is SGHAT, CDR2 FQNNGV, per germline. Trimming cost V 2 bases and J 5 bases, with 15 bases left between them. The CDR3 extends over 15 amino acids. The rearrangement uses TRBV11-2 and TRBJ2-5; a possible D gene is TRBD2 (5 bases). The source material was CXCR5+ CD38- circulating T follicular helper cells from blood, sampled on the day of influenza vaccination. Subset in this sample: circulating Tfh, non-naive CD4+CXCR5+PD-1+ (ICOS+CD38+ or ICOS-CD38-). The clonotype was recovered from an adult who received the influenza vaccine. CDR3 loop: CASSLTSSRGETQYF. The CDR3 coding sequence is TGTGCCAGCAGCTTAACTAGTTCGCGAGGGGAGACCCAGTACTTC.